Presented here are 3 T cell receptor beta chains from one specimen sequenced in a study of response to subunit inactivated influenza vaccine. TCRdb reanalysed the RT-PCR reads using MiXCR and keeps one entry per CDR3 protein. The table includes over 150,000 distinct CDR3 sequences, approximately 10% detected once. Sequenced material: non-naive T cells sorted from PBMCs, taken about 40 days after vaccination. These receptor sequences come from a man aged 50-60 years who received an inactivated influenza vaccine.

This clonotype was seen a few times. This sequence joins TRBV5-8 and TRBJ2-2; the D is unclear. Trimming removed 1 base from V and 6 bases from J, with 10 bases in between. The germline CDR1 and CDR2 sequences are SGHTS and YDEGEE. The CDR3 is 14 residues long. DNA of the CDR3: TGTGCCAGCAGCTTGTCTTCTGACGCCGGGGAGCTGTTTTTT. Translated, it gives CASSLSSDAGELFF.

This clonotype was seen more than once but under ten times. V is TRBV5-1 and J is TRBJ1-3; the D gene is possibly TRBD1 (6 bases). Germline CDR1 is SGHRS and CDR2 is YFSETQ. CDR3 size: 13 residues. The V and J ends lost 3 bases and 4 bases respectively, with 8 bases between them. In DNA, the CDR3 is TGCGCCAGCAGCTCAGGACAGGGAAACACCATATATTTT. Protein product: CASSSGQGNTIYF.

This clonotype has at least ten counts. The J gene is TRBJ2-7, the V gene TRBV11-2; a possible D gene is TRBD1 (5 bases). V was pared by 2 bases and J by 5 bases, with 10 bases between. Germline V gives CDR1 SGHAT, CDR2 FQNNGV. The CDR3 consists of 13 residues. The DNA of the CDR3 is TGTGCCAGCAGCTTACCAGGGTCTCACGAGCAGTACTTC. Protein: CASSLPGSHEQYF. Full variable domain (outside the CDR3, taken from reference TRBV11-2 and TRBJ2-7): EAGVAQSPRYKIIEKRQSVAFWCNPISGHATLYWYQQILGQGPKLLIQFQNNGVVDDSQLPKDRFSAERLKGVDSTLKIQPAKLEDSAVYLCASSLPGSHEQYFGPGTRLTVT.